The TCR beta chain described here comes from a study of beta chain features in type 1 diabetes. Study-wide results and caveats: In cDNA sequencing, cells with high TCR expression could be over-represented. Across all four CD4+ subsets, people with type 1 diabetes showed modestly shorter TCRB CDR3s. Unsettled here was the matter of whether HLA type influences TCRB rearrangement.

The investigators reverse transcribed all of the isolated RNA, so they sequenced expressed TCRB transcripts. Assay: immunoSEQ multiplex PCR; the TCRdb copy retains only in-frame clones and omits some. Of about 16,000 clones listed, roughly 70% are singletons. Points on this clone: The antigen is not known.

Germline values: CDR1 MRHNA, CDR2 SNTAGT. Trimming took off 5 bases at V and 1 base at J, with 8 bases between the two ends. This CDR3 spans 13 amino acids. The chain is built from TRBV6-4 and TRBJ1-1, with D unclear. The clonotype originates from a man aged 25-45 years with type 1 diabetes. The specimen was stem cell memory CD4+ T cells from blood. For the CDR3, the DNA is TGTGCCAGCAGTCTCCGGGAGAACACTGAAGCTTTCTTT. It yields the protein CASSLRENTEAFF.